One and the same sample provided the 9 T cell receptor beta chains below, sequenced in a study of T cells in localized non-small cell lung cancer (dated by TCRdb to 2018 to 2021). The receptor library was made with the immunoSEQ multiplex PCR assay. As stored in TCRdb, this immuneACCESS dataset retains in-frame rearrangements with V and J assigned. A fraction of the clones does not appear; measured against another copy, unresolved V genes explain less than half of the discrepancy, and the remainder lacks a known reason. The sample table records around 50,000 clones; more than 80% of these occur just once. 5.2% of the sample comes from the top ten. The sample in question was peripheral blood, obtained before any cancer treatment. The receptors here all came from a woman between 35 and 75 years old with stage I lung adenocarcinoma.

With respect to this clone: This specimen includes other DNA sequences encoding the same CDR3. The rearrangement uses TRBV18 and TRBJ1-5; no definite D call. CDR3 size: 13 residues. Trimming took off 3 bases at V and 0 bases at J, with 3 bases between the two ends. From germline, CDR1 is KGHSH and CDR2 LQKENI. CDR3 coding DNA: TGTGCCAGCTCACCCGGTAGCAATCAGCCCCAGCATTTT. As protein: CASSPGSNQPQHF.

The V gene is TRBV4-3, the J gene TRBJ2-5; D might be TRBD1 (7 bases). CDR3 length: 16 residues. Trimming pared 6 bases from V and 2 bases from J, leaving 19 bases between. Germline CDR1 is LGHNA and CDR2 is YSLEER. The CDR3 bases are TGCGCCAGCAGTTTTAGAGGAGGGGGCTCTCAAGAGACCCAGTACTTC. Translated: CASSFRGGGSQETQYF.

This chain uses TRBV5-1 with TRBJ1-1; D call uncertain. CDR1 and CDR2 (germline): SGHRS, YFSETQ. There are 14 residues in the CDR3. V was shortened by 0 bases and J by 3 bases, with 9 bases between the two germline ends. CDR3 region: CASSLGNGDTEAFF. In DNA form, the CDR3 reads TGCGCCAGCAGCTTGGGGAATGGGGACACTGAAGCTTTCTTT.

V gene TRBV9 combines with J gene TRBJ2-1; no clear D gene. From germline, CDR1 is SGDLS and CDR2 YYNGEE. V was shortened by 1 base and J by 0 bases, with 5 bases between the two germline ends. The CDR3 runs 14 residues. The CDR3 DNA follows: TGTGCCAGCAGCGTATCTAACTCCTACAATGAGCAGTTCTTC. This sequence encodes CASSVSNSYNEQFF.

This clone showed up just once. This chain joins TRBV28 and TRBJ1-3; D is undetermined. V shed 2 bases and J shed 4 bases, with 3 bases lying between them. Germline loops: CDR1 MDHEN, CDR2 SYDVKM. The length of the CDR3 is 12 residues. The CDR3 is CASSLIGNTIYF. The CDR3 DNA reads TGTGCCAGCAGTTTAATCGGAAACACCATATATTTT.

This clone was seen more than once but under ten times. V is TRBV5-1 and J is TRBJ2-5; TRBD2 matches 8 bases. V lost 0 bases to trimming and J lost 3 bases; unmatched junction nucleotides: 1. Germline V gives CDR1 SGHRS, CDR2 YFSETQ. The CDR3 totals 14 residues. CDR3 amino acids: CASSLGSGEETQYF. CDR3 DNA: TGCGCCAGCAGCTTGGGTAGCGGGGAAGAGACCCAGTACTTC.

The rearrangement joins TRBV19 to TRBJ2-5; TRBD1 matches at 9 bases. The germline V gene encodes CDR1 LNHDA and CDR2 SQIVND (reference sequence). With V trimmed by 2 bases and J by 2 bases, 6 bases remained unmatched. The length of the CDR3 is 16 residues. CDR3 sequence (DNA): TGTGCCAGTAGTATATACCTCGACAGGGGGCAAGAGACCCAGTACTTC. It yields the protein CASSIYLDRGQETQYF.

The gene calls are TRBV5-6 and TRBJ2-5, with 10 bases fitting TRBD2. The CDR3 contains 16 residues. V gave up 7 bases and J gave up 5 bases; unmatched junction bases: 14. Germline-derived CDR1 and CDR2 are SGHDT and YYEEEE. The CDR3 reads CASFDSMSGGAETQYF. The DNA of the CDR3 is TGTGCCAGCTTTGATTCCATGAGCGGGGGGGCGGAGACCCAGTACTTC.

This clone has only a few counts. V usage is TRBV7-2 and J usage is TRBJ1-5; possibly TRBD1 for D (5 bases). CDR1 is SGHTA and CDR2 is FQGNSA in the germline V gene. Trimming removed 8 bases from V and 4 bases from J, with 6 bases in between. The CDR3 has 11 residues. CDR3 DNA sequence: TGTGCCAGCGGGGGAAATCAGCCCCAGCATTTT. Its protein is CASGGNQPQHF.